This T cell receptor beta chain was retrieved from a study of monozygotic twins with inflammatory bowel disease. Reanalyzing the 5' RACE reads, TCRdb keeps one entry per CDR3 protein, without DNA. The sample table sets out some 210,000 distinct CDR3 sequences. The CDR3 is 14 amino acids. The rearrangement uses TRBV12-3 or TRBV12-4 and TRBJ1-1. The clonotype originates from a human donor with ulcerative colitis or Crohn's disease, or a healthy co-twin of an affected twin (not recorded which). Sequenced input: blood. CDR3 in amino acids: CASSFPEPNTEAFF.